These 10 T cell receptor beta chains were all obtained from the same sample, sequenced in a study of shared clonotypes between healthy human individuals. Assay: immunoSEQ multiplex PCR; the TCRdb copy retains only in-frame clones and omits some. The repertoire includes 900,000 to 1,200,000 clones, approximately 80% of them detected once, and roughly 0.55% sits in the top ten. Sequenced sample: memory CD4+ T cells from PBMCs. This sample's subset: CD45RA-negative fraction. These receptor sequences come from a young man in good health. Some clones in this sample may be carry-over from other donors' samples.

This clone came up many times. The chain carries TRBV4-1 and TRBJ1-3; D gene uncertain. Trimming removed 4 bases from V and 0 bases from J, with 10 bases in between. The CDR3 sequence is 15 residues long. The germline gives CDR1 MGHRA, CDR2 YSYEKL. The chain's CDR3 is CASSLQVHSGNTIYF. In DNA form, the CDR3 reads TGCGCCAGCAGCCTCCAGGTACACTCTGGAAACACCATATATTTT.

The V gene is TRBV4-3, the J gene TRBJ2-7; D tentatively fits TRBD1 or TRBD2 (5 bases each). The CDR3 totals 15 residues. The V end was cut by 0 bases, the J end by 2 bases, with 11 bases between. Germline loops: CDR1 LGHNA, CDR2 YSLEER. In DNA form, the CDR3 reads TGCGCCAGCAGCCAAGATGGGACGGGTACCTACGAGCAGTACTTC. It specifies CASSQDGTGTYEQYF.

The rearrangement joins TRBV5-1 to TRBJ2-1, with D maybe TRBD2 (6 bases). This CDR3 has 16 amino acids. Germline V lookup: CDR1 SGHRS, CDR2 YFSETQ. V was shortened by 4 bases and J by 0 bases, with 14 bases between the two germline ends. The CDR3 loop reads CASSPLRLDSYNEQFF. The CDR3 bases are TGCGCCAGCAGCCCCCTGAGACTAGACTCCTACAATGAGCAGTTCTTC.

The DNA of the CDR3 is TGTGCCAGCAGTGACCCAGGGGGCGCGGAGACCCAGTACTTC. Its translation is CASSDPGGAETQYF. This sequence joins TRBV5-5 and TRBJ2-5, with TRBD1 matching 8 bases. V gave up 5 bases and J gave up 5 bases; unmatched junction bases: 8. Per germline, CDR1 SGHKS and CDR2 YYEKEE (reference sequence). This CDR3 has 14 residues.

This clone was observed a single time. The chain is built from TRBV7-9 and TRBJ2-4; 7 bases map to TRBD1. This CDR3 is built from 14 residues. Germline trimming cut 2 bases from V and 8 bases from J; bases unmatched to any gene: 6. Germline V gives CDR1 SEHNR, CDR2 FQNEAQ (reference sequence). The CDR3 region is CASSLHRGRDIQYF. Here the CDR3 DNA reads TGTGCCAGCAGCTTACACAGGGGACGAGACATTCAGTACTTC.

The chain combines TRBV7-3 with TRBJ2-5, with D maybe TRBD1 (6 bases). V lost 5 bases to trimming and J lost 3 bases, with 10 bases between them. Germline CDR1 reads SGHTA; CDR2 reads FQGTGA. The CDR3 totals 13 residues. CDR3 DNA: TGTGCCAGCAGCACGTACAGGGAAGAGACCCAGTACTTC. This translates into CASSTYREETQYF.

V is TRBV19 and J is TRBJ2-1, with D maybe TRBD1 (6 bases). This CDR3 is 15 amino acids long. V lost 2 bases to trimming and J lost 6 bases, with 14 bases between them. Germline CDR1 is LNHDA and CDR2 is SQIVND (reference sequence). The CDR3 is CASSIRGSGFNEQFF. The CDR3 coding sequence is TGTGCCAGTAGTATAAGGGGGTCGGGGTTCAATGAGCAGTTCTTC.

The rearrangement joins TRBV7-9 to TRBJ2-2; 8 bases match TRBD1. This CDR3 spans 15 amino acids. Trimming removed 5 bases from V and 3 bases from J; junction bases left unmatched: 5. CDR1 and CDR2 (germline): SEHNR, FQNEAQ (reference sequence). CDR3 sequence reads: CASSPRGPDTGELFF. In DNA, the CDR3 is TGTGCCAGCAGCCCCAGGGGGCCGGACACCGGGGAGCTGTTTTTT.

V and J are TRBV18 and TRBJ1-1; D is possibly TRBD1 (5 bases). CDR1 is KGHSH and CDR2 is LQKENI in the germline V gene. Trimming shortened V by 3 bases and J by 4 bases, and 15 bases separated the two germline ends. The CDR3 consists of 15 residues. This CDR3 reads CASSPYGVRGTEAFF. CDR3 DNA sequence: TGTGCCAGCTCACCGTACGGGGTAAGGGGCACTGAAGCTTTCTTT.

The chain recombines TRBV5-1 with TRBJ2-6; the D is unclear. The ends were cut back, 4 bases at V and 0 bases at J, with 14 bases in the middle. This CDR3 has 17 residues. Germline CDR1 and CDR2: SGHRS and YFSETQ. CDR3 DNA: TGCGCCAGCAGCCAACTCATATTAAGCTCTGGGGCCAACGTCCTGACTTTC. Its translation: CASSQLILSSGANVLTF.